This T cell receptor beta chain was documented in a study of control samples from healthy donors and cancer patients. Clones were read by immunoSEQ multiplex PCR, and TCRdb kept only the in-frame ones, dropping some. The profile shows about 30,000 clones, 91% of them singletons. This CDR3 region has 15 residues. Trimming at V came to 7 bases and at J to 3 bases, leaving 8 bases not matched to a gene. Germline CDR1 is SGHRS and CDR2 is YFSETQ. The sequencing input was PBMCs. The source is a man aged 45 to 65 with lung cancer. The genes are TRBV5-1 and TRBJ1-4; 8 bases are a match to TRBD1. The DNA of the CDR3 is TGCGCCAGCCGCCTCCCGGGACAGGCTAATGAAAAACTGTTTTTT. Translation: CASRLPGQANEKLFF.